This entry lists 13 T cell receptor beta chains sequenced from one sample in a study of PD-L1 blockade in urothelial cancer. Clones were sequenced by immunoSEQ multiplex PCR, and TCRdb holds only the in-frame ones, with some missing. Of about 36,000 clones in the sample, around 84% are singletons; the top ten hold roughly a tenth. Time point: peripheral blood 6 weeks after treatment start. This specimen consisted of PBMCs, obtained around atezolizumab (anti-PD-L1) treatment. These receptors were obtained from a man aged 40-50 years with urothelial cancer.

V is TRBV6-5 and J is TRBJ1-2, with a tentative D call TRBD1 (5 bases). V was pared by 3 bases and J by 6 bases, with 8 bases between. This CDR3 is built from 12 residues. The germline V gene encodes CDR1 MNHEY and CDR2 SVGAGI. The CDR3, as DNA: TGTGCCAGCAGTTATCAAGGGGATGGCTACACCTTC. Translating it yields CASSYQGDGYTF.

The rearrangement joins TRBV5-1 to TRBJ1-3; TRBD1 matches at 8 bases. The CDR3 contains 14 residues. Germline CDR1 and CDR2: SGHRS and YFSETQ. V lost 8 bases and J lost 3; bases outside the gene matches: 7. This CDR3 is CASSGGAGGNTIYF. In DNA, the CDR3 is TGCGCCAGTTCAGGGGGCGCCGGTGGAAACACCATATATTTT.

The sample holds one count of this clone. The V gene is TRBV7-9, the J gene TRBJ2-1, with a weak D call TRBD1 (6 bases). CDR3 length: 15 residues. V dropped 2 bases and J dropped 2 bases, with 10 bases sitting between them. Germline CDR1 and CDR2: SEHNR and FQNEAQ (reference sequence). The chain's CDR3 is CASSLSRGTYNEQFF. In DNA, the CDR3 is TGTGCCAGCAGCTTATCAAGGGGGACCTACAATGAGCAGTTCTTC.

The J gene is TRBJ2-7, the V gene TRBV5-1, with 11 bases that match TRBD2. Germline CDR1 reads SGHRS; CDR2 reads YFSETQ. V lost 0 bases, J lost 6 bases, and 5 bases stayed unmatched. The CDR3 has 15 residues. CDR3 in DNA: TGCGCCAGCAGCTTGGACTCTAGCGGGAGGCTCGAGCAGTACTTC. The encoded protein is CASSLDSSGRLEQYF.

This chain joins TRBV19 and TRBJ2-1, with unresolved D. V was pared by 5 bases and J by 6 bases, with 14 bases between. There are 14 residues in the CDR3. Germline assignment: CDR1 LNHDA and CDR2 SQIVND (reference sequence). The chain's CDR3 is CASSPYTEINEQFF. CDR3 DNA sequence: TGTGCCAGTAGTCCCTATACAGAGATCAATGAGCAGTTCTTC. Full variable domain (missing parts from reference TRBV19 and TRBJ2-1): DGGITQSPKYLFRKEGQNVTLSCEQNLNHDAMYWYRQDPGQGLRLIYYSQIVNDFQKGDIAEGYSVSREKKESFPLTVTSAQKNPTAFYLCASSPYTEINEQFFGPGTRLTVL.

The V gene is TRBV30, the J gene TRBJ2-5; D is possibly TRBD2 (6 bases). Gene TRBJ2-7 matches the end of the DNA better, so the J call may be wrong. The CDR3 has 11 residues. Germline V CDR1 and CDR2: GTSNPN, SVGIG (reference sequence). In DNA, the CDR3 is TGTGCCTGGAAGGAGGGAGTCGAGCAGTACTTC. It specifies CAWKEGVEQYF.

This clone appeared a single time. The genes are TRBV7-9 and TRBJ1-1; TRBD1 might be the D (6 bases). This CDR3 is 17 amino acids long. Germline V gives CDR1 SEHNR, CDR2 FQNEAQ (reference sequence). V was cut by 5 bases and J by 0 bases, with 19 bases left in between. The CDR3 loop is CASSGRGRFGMNTEAFF. Here the CDR3 DNA reads TGTGCCAGCAGCGGCAGGGGAAGGTTCGGCATGAACACTGAAGCTTTCTTT.

This clone was seen just once. The chain's CDR3 is CASSFRQGASWSYNEQFF. For the CDR3, the DNA is TGTGCCAGCAGTTTCCGGCAGGGGGCTTCTTGGTCCTACAATGAGCAGTTCTTC. This sequence joins TRBV28 and TRBJ2-1; 8 bases are a match to TRBD1. Germline loops: CDR1 MDHEN, CDR2 SYDVKM. This CDR3 is 18 amino acids long. Unmatched junction bases numbered 11, after V lost 3 bases and J lost 1 base.

The rearrangement joins TRBV18 to TRBJ2-7, with no clear D. V was shortened by 2 bases and J by 2 bases, with 10 bases between the two germline ends. CDR1 and CDR2 (germline): KGHSH, LQKENI. The CDR3 is 14 residues long. Here the CDR3 reads CASSPAVLTYEQYF. DNA for the CDR3: TGTGCCAGCTCACCAGCAGTTTTAACCTACGAGCAGTACTTC.

The rearrangement joins TRBV28 to TRBJ2-2; 7 nucleotides match TRBD1. Germline V gene sequence: CDR1 MDHEN, CDR2 SYDVKM. V shed 4 bases and J 7 bases; nucleotides not matched to a gene: 3. The CDR3 is 13 residues long. The CDR3 loop reads CASSSGTVGELFF. CDR3 coding DNA: TGTGCCAGCAGTTCAGGGACAGTCGGGGAGCTGTTTTTT.

CDR3 nucleotides: TGTGCCAGCATCATGAACACTGAAGCTTTCTTT. Amino acids: CASIMNTEAFF. V usage is TRBV28 and J usage is TRBJ1-1; D ambiguous. The CDR3 covers 11 residues. Trimming took 7 bases from V and 0 from J, leaving 3 bases between them. Per germline, CDR1 MDHEN and CDR2 SYDVKM.

The rearrangement joins TRBV30 to TRBJ2-3; tentatively, D is TRBD2 (5 bases). V was cut by 5 bases and J by 13 bases, with 16 bases left in between. This CDR3 region has 11 residues. Germline lookup yields CDR1 GTSNPN and CDR2 SVGIG (reference sequence). The CDR3 spells CAWQPWPGEYF. The CDR3 region has the DNA TGTGCCTGGCAGCCATGGCCCGGGGAGTATTTT.

The chain links TRBV6-1 to TRBJ2-5; 10 bases match TRBD2. The germline V gene has CDR1 MNHNS and CDR2 SASEGT. CDR3 length equals 15 residues. J gave up 2 bases and V 1 base, and 1 base lay outside the gene matches. The CDR3 region has the DNA TGTGCCAGCAGTGAAGTGACTAGCGGGCAAGAGACCCAGTACTTC. Residues: CASSEVTSGQETQYF.